The clone carrying this T cell receptor beta chain has just a few counts. The antigen is undetermined. The CDR3 is 14 amino acids. The V segment lost 2 bases and the J segment 7 bases; nucleotides outside the gene matches: 5. Germline assignment: CDR1 MDHEN and CDR2 SYDVKM. This record comes from a study of OX40 agonist ivuxolimab in advanced cancers. Study findings and constraints: Fewer expanded clones were found on average in CD4+ than in CD8+ T cells.

Using immunoSEQ multiplex PCR, the repertoire was profiled, and TCRdb retains in-frame clones only, with some absent. This sample has around 18,000 clones, with around two thirds found just once. Sequencing was performed on CD4+ or CD8+ T cells sorted from blood, taken in a trial of the OX40 agonist ivuxolimab. This sequence was found in an adult with an advanced solid tumor such as melanoma, head and neck, liver or kidney cancer. The rearrangement links TRBV28 to TRBJ2-7, with 10 bases identical to TRBD2. The CDR3 loop is CASSLGTSESEQYF. CDR3 bases: TGTGCCAGCAGTTTAGGGACTAGCGAGTCAGAGCAGTACTTC.